What follows are 14 T cell receptor beta chains derived from one specimen sequenced in a study of T cells in Graves' hyperthyroidism and ophthalmopathy. Amplified TCR beta CDR3 regions came from RNA transcripts. The HTBI primer set was used in a first-round RT-PCR of the TCR CDR3. TCRdb re-called the multiplex PCR reads through MiXCR, storing one row per CDR3 protein. The profile shows a few hundred thousand distinct CDR3 sequences, about a sixth of them singletons. What was sequenced was blood. The receptors shown here come from a woman between 35 and 50 years old with Graves' ophthalmopathy.

Concerning this clonotype itself: This may be a read error, as it is one base from a much larger clone. V and J are TRBV3-1 and TRBJ2-2, with 8 bases fitting TRBD2. This CDR3 comprises 16 residues. The J segment lost 6 bases and the V segment lost 0 bases, leaving 6 bases of the junction unmatched. Germline V CDR1 and CDR2: LGHDT, YNNKEL (reference sequence). The CDR3 region is CASSQEGLAWPGELFF. The CDR3 DNA sequence: TGTGCCAGCAGCCAAGAAGGACTAGCTTGGCCCGGGGAGCTGTTTTTT.

On this clonotype itself: This clone may be a read error of a much larger clone one base away. Likely a read error: the CDR3 ends without its conserved phenylalanine or tryptophan. The chain combines TRBV5-1 with TRBJ2-3; D possibly matches TRBD1 or TRBD2 (5 bases each). Germline lookup yields CDR1 SGHRS and CDR2 YFSETQ. V was cut by 5 bases and J by 0 bases, with 13 bases left in between. There are 15 residues in the CDR3. The CDR3 coding sequence is TGCGCCAGCAGAATATACTGGGACAGCACAGATACGCAGTATTCT. Amino acid sequence: CASRIYWDSTDTQYS.

This clonotype has a count of ten or more. The J gene is TRBJ2-7, the V gene TRBV10-3, with 7 bases fitting TRBD1. Trimming at V came to 6 bases and at J to 7 bases, leaving 6 bases not matched to a gene. Germline V CDR1 and CDR2: ENHRY, SYGVKD. The CDR3 runs to 12 residues. CDR3 sequence: CAISRQGEEQYF. The DNA of the CDR3 is TGTGCCATCAGCAGACAGGGCGAGGAGCAGTACTTC.

In the case of this clonotype: A much larger clone lies a single base off, so this may be a read error. The chain is built from TRBV20-1 and TRBJ2-5, with 11 positions matching TRBD1. The CDR3 contains 13 residues. Per the germline V gene, CDR1 is DFQATT and CDR2 is SNEGSKA (reference sequence). This CDR3 reads CNAGGQGGETQYF. In DNA form, the CDR3 reads TGCAATGCGGGGGGACAGGGGGGGGAGACCCAGTACTTC.

There are a few counts of this clonotype. At one end, the junction sequence differs from germline, possibly due to a read error. DNA of the CDR3: TGTGCCAGGAGTGAGGTACAGGGCGGACCCGGGGAGCTGTCTTTT. It encodes CARSEVQGGPGELSF. The gene calls are TRBV30 and TRBJ2-2; perhaps TRBD1 as D (6 bases). Germline CDR1 GTSNPN, CDR2 SVGIG (reference sequence). The CDR3 runs to 15 residues.

The J gene is TRBJ1-2, the V gene TRBV19; 9 nucleotides match TRBD1. Germline CDR1 is LNHDA and CDR2 is SQIVND (reference sequence). This CDR3 is built from 14 residues. Trimming cost V 0 bases and J 8 bases; bases outside gene matches: 4. CDR3 residues: CASSIEQGAGGYTF. The CDR3 DNA reads TGTGCCAGTAGTATAGAACAGGGGGCTGGCGGCTACACCTTC.

The chain has TRBV19 and TRBJ1-1; D unresolved. This CDR3 comprises 13 residues. The V gene's germline CDR1 is LNHDA and CDR2 SQIVND (reference sequence). The V and J ends lost 4 bases and 1 base respectively, with 7 bases between them. The CDR3 coding sequence is TGTGCCAGTAGTACCCTTAAGAACACTGAAGCTTTCTTT. Translation gives CASSTLKNTEAFF.

This clonotype was seen at least ten times. This chain joins TRBV24-1 and TRBJ2-1, with 13 bases matching TRBD2. V shed 3 bases, J shed 4 bases, and the junction held 11 bases outside the gene matches. CDR1 and CDR2 from the germline V gene are KGHDR and SFDVKD. This CDR3 spans 19 amino acids. The CDR3 DNA sequence: TGTGCCACCAGTGATACCCCCGGGACTAGCGGGACGAGATACAATGAGCAGTTCTTC. Amino acids: CATSDTPGTSGTRYNEQFF.

This clonotype was picked up a small number of times. The gene calls are TRBV2 and TRBJ2-2; perhaps TRBD1 as D (5 bases). The CDR3 has 22 amino acids. Trimming shortened V by 7 bases and J by 1 base, and 34 bases separated the two germline ends. The V gene's germline CDR1 is SNHLY and CDR2 FYNNEI. The CDR3 protein is CASTHTSHRLEQAQKNTGELFF. In DNA form, the CDR3 reads TGTGCCAGCACCCATACCTCCCACAGGTTGGAACAGGCTCAGAAGAACACCGGGGAGCTGTTTTTT.

This clonotype was detected many times. The rearrangement uses TRBV13 and TRBJ2-1, with D perhaps matching TRBD1 (5 bases). V was clipped by 4 bases and J by 4 bases, with 14 bases between them. Germline-derived CDR1 and CDR2 are PRHDT and FYEKMQ (reference sequence). The CDR3 is 15 residues long. The CDR3 spells CASSSGPYPYNEQFF. CDR3 nucleotides: TGTGCCAGCAGCTCAGGGCCCTACCCGTACAATGAGCAGTTCTTC.

The DNA of the CDR3 is TGTGCCAGTAGTATAAACTCAGCGGGAGGTTATGAGCAGTTCTTC. This encodes CASSINSAGGYEQFF. The genes are TRBV19 and TRBJ2-1; 9 bases map to TRBD2. Unmatched junction bases numbered 7, after V lost 2 bases and J lost 8 bases. The CDR3 has 15 amino acids. Germline V gene sequence: CDR1 LNHDA, CDR2 SQIVND (reference sequence).

This clonotype was seen more than once but under ten times. The chain links TRBV5-1 to TRBJ2-5; TRBD1 matches 9 bases. There are 16 residues in the CDR3. The germline V gene has CDR1 SGHRS and CDR2 YFSETQ. Trimming cost V 0 bases and J 2 bases; bases outside gene matches: 5. The CDR3 is CASSLEDRGGQETQYF. DNA of the CDR3: TGCGCCAGCAGCTTGGAGGACAGGGGCGGACAAGAGACCCAGTACTTC.

This clonotype was found a few times. The chain joins TRBV5-1 to TRBJ1-3; D is possibly TRBD1 (5 bases). The V gene lost 5 bases and the J gene lost 0 bases, with 18 bases spanning the gap. Per the germline V gene, CDR1 is SGHRS and CDR2 is YFSETQ. The CDR3 runs 17 residues. The DNA for the CDR3 is TGCGCCAGCAGTTATGACAGCGGCCTTCACTCTGGAAACACCATATATTTT. Protein product: CASSYDSGLHSGNTIYF.

In its sample, this clonotype was seen many times. The chain combines TRBV18 with TRBJ1-1; D is ambiguous. CDR1 is KGHSH and CDR2 is LQKENI in the germline V gene. The CDR3 runs 12 residues. Trimming took off 2 bases at V and 3 bases at J, with 4 bases between the two ends. The CDR3 DNA reads as TGTGCCAGCTCACCAAGGGACACTGAAGCTTTCTTT. As protein: CASSPRDTEAFF.